The subject of this entry is one TCR beta chain. Libraries were prepared by immunoSEQ multiplex PCR; TCRdb keeps only in-frame clonotypes and omits some of them. Here the sample spans some 210,000 clones, about 88% being singletons. These data are taken from a study of blood T cell repertoires in COVID-19. Sequencing input: peripheral blood. The sequence derives from a woman between 40 and 50 years old who had recovered from COVID-19.

CDR3 DNA sequence: TGTGCCAGCAGCCCAGGGACTAGTTCCGAGCAGTACTTC. Encoded protein: CASSPGTSSEQYF. V gene TRBV5-6 combines with J gene TRBJ2-7; 8 positions agree with TRBD2. The germline V gene encodes CDR1 SGHDT and CDR2 YYEEEE. With 4 bases clipped from V and 6 bases from J, the junction kept 6 bases outside the gene matches. The CDR3 is 13 amino acids.